This T cell receptor (beta chain) was sequenced for a study of blood T cell repertoires in COVID-19. Study context: Spain, Italy and the United States supplied samples that represented acute and convalescent COVID-19. PBMCs, B-cell-depleted T cells, or T cells were the source of the cDNA or gDNA that made up the material.

As originally analysed: Reference gene primer amplification gave estimated nucleated cell counts. This table comes from immunoSEQ multiplex PCR, and its TCRdb copy is limited to in-frame clones, with some not included. V and J calls and clone size come straight from that table; D and trimming were deduced from the DNA. Among roughly 190,000 clones listed, about nine tenths were seen once. Seattle-derived patients entered the study during active infection and were followed longitudinally. Germline V lookup: CDR1 LNHDA, CDR2 SQIVND (reference sequence). The CDR3 covers 13 residues. The V gene lost 5 bases and the J gene lost 4 bases, with 11 bases spanning the gap.

V is TRBV19 and J is TRBJ1-1; no clear D gene. Material for sequencing was peripheral blood. The origin of this receptor is a woman aged 55-69 years with COVID-19, enrolled during active disease. The CDR3 nucleotides are TGTGCCAGTAGTCTTCCCCCCCTCACTGAAGCTTTCTTT. This gives the protein CASSLPPLTEAFF.